This T cell receptor beta chain was retrieved from a study of response to subunit inactivated influenza vaccine (dated by TCRdb to the late 2010s). In terms of the full investigation: To follow how T cells responded to a trivalent subunit inactivated influenza vaccine, the researchers relied on deep quantitative profiling of the T cell receptor repertoire. General conclusions and limits of the study: It was suggested by the authors that each seasonal influenza vaccination may recruit only a limited number of new T cells.

This clonotype was observed a few times. Its specific antigen is unknown. Base qualities are not provided; no much larger clone lies one nucleotide away. Libraries were constructed by RT-PCR. Instrument used: Illumina HiSeq 2500. In-frame beta chains were kept once TCRdb had trimmed the public reads at Q25 with fastp and called clones with MiXCR. Rows matching on CDR3 protein sequence are summarized as one entry with the most common DNA and genes. In this sample the table shows about 700,000 distinct CDR3 sequences, 14% of which occur a single time. Around 6.5% of the sample is held by the ten biggest clonotypes. This sample comprised PBMCs from blood, obtained less than 15 days before vaccination. The receptor's source is a man aged 45 to 65 who received an inactivated influenza vaccine. Donor details come from another sample of the same person, matched by shared clones.

DNA sequence: TGTGCCAGCAGCCCTTGGGGCGGGGAGGGCACAGATACGCAGTATTTT. The translation is CASSPWGGEGTDTQYF. The chain was built from TRBV7-6 and TRBJ2-3; TRBD2 might be the D gene, on 6 matching bases. The CDR3 starts with the cysteine, ends with the phenylalanine, and has 16 residues. Only the CDR3 part of the read is kept: 48 bases, read in frame from the first base. The junction shows trimming of 5 bases on V and 1 base on J, plus 16 bases between the germline ends. The germline V gene sets CDR1 to SGHVS and CDR2 to FNYEAQ.